A selection of T cell receptor beta chains follows, all from one sample in a study of shared T cell receptors in the human thymus. Using immunoSEQ multiplex PCR, the repertoire was profiled, and TCRdb retains in-frame clones only, with some absent. The data hold more than 550,000 clones, with around 87% observed a single time. These data also featured in a second study, about human thymus T cells.

The sequenced sample consisted of thymocytes. The receptor set was obtained from a boy in the first two years of life with a congenital heart defect. Each CDR3 is given with its conserved first and last residue.

v_call: TRBV28
j_call: TRBJ1-2
cdr3_aa: CASSLGRGGPRPYGYTF

v_call: TRBV27
j_call: TRBJ2-7
cdr3_aa: CAKLKGGICSEQYF

v_call: TRBV27
j_call: -
cdr3_aa: CASSLAAGAYEQYF

v_call: TRBV5-1
j_call: TRBJ1-1
cdr3_aa: CASSDPDRVDTEAFF

v_call: TRBV5-4
j_call: -
cdr3_aa: CASSLQGRGIYEQYF

v_call: TRBV9
j_call: TRBJ1-5
cdr3_aa: CASSGGLRNQPQHF

v_call: TRBV4-2
j_call: TRBJ2-2
cdr3_aa: CASSQLPGAPTKYTGELFF

v_call: TRBV19
j_call: TRBJ1-2
cdr3_aa: CASSIVGGINYGYTF

v_call: TRBV5-1
j_call: TRBJ1-4
cdr3_aa: CASSLGGQGRRKLFF

v_call: TRBV4-3
j_call: TRBJ2-7
cdr3_aa: CASSQYLGGGYEQYF

v_call: TRBV1
j_call: TRBJ2-1
cdr3_aa: CTSSGRDSRHNEQFF

v_call: TRBV10-2
j_call: TRBJ2-1
cdr3_aa: CASSGLAYNEQFF

v_call: TRBV6-6
j_call: TRBJ1-3
cdr3_aa: CASSRSFQGPGNTIYF

v_call: TRBV7-9
j_call: TRBJ2-7
cdr3_aa: CASSFGTPYEQYF

v_call: TRBV9
j_call: TRBJ2-7
cdr3_aa: CASSDDPLKNRVGEQYF

v_call: TRBV25-1
j_call: TRBJ1-1
cdr3_aa: CASSEGEGQGGVFF

v_call: TRBV7-2
j_call: TRBJ2-7
cdr3_aa: CASSPRKNYEQYF

v_call: TRBV15
j_call: TRBJ1-5
cdr3_aa: CATSRDNLGGNQPQHF

v_call: TRBV18
j_call: TRBJ2-4
cdr3_aa: CASSPRSRDENIQYF

v_call: TRBV2
j_call: TRBJ1-4
cdr3_aa: CAGGTVQEKLFF

v_call: TRBV5-1
j_call: TRBJ2-5
cdr3_aa: CASSLDQEGREYF

v_call: TRBV4-3
j_call: TRBJ2-1
cdr3_aa: CASSQDARLARLEQFF

v_call: TRBV28
j_call: TRBJ1-2
cdr3_aa: CASSPRGSEGYTF

v_call: TRBV5-3
j_call: TRBJ2-7
cdr3_aa: CARSLGLAGWGDSYEQYF

v_call: TRBV2
j_call: TRBJ2-7
cdr3_aa: CAPPDRTSSYEQYF

v_call: TRBV5-1
j_call: TRBJ2-2
cdr3_aa: CASSLGTSGTGTGELFF

v_call: TRBV4-3
j_call: TRBJ2-7
cdr3_aa: CASSQKGQGTGEQYF

v_call: TRBV5-1
j_call: TRBJ2-3
cdr3_aa: CASSITKQGDTQYF

v_call: TRBV6-4
j_call: TRBJ2-2
cdr3_aa: CASSPSARADIGELFF

v_call: TRBV10-2
j_call: TRBJ1-2
cdr3_aa: CASSESRGETRYGYTF

v_call: TRBV29-1
j_call: TRBJ2-5
cdr3_aa: CSVQGEETQYF